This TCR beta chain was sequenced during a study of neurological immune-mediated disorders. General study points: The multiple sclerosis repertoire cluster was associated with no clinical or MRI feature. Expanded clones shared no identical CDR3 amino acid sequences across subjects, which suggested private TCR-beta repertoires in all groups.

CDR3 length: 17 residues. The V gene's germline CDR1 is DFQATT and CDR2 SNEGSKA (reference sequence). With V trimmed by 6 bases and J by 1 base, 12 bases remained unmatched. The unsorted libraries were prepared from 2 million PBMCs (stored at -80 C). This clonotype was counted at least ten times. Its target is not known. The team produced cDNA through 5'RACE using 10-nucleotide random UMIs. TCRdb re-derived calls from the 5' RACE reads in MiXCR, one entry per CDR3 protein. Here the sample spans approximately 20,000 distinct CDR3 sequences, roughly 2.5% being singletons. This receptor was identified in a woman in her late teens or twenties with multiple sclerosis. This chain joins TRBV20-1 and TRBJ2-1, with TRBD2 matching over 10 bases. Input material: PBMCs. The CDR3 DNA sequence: TGCAGTGCCCCCCTAGTGAGCGGGAGGGCATCCTACAATGAGCAGTTCTTC. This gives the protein CSAPLVSGRASYNEQFF.